One sample yielded the 9 T cell receptor beta chains listed below, sequenced in a study of blood T cell repertoires in COVID-19. Using immunoSEQ multiplex PCR, the repertoire was profiled, and TCRdb retains in-frame clones only, with some absent. The sample lists 180,000 or so clones, over 80% occurring once. Sequences were obtained from PBMCs or T cells enriched from blood (not recorded which). Receptors were obtained from a woman aged 55-69 years who had recovered from COVID-19.

This clone was counted a single time. The V call is TRBV7-3, the J call TRBJ1-1, with a tentative D call TRBD1 (6 bases). The CDR3 totals 13 residues. V lost 6 bases and J 2 bases, leaving 10 bases between the germline ends. The germline V gene encodes CDR1 SGHTA and CDR2 FQGTGA. CDR3 coding DNA: TGTGCCAGCAGATTGGACAGAAACACTGAAGCTTTCTTT. Protein product: CASRLDRNTEAFF.

The chain combines TRBV2 with TRBJ2-5; 7 bases are shared with TRBD1. Germline CDR1 is SNHLY and CDR2 is FYNNEI. The CDR3 contains 12 residues. Trimming took 6 bases from V and 5 from J; bases not matched to a gene: 3. The CDR3 loop reads CASSRGSETQYF. The DNA for the CDR3 is TGTGCCAGCAGCAGGGGGTCGGAGACCCAGTACTTC.

The chain employs TRBV5-1 and TRBJ1-1, with 9 positions matching TRBD1. Germline V CDR1 and CDR2: SGHRS, YFSETQ. The V gene end was trimmed by 4 bases and the J gene end by 7 bases; junction bases not matched to a gene: 8. This CDR3 is built from 14 residues. CDR3 sequence reads: CASSDLTGGGEAFF. The CDR3 DNA is TGCGCCAGCAGCGACCTCACAGGGGGCGGTGAAGCTTTCTTT.

The rearrangement joins TRBV5-3 to TRBJ2-5, with 7 bases lining up with TRBD1. TRBV5-3 carries the ORF label, with uncertain function. The CDR3 contains 15 residues. The trim removed 4 bases at V and 1 base at J, leaving 7 bases unmatched. The CDR3 DNA reads TGTGCCAGAAGCGCGGACAGGACGTCCCAAGAGACCCAGTACTTC. Residues: CARSADRTSQETQYF.

In DNA, the CDR3 is TGCGCCAGCAGCTTGGGGATAACAGAGAATGAAAAACTGTTTTTT. It specifies CASSLGITENEKLFF. The V gene is TRBV5-1, the J gene TRBJ1-4; D gene uncertain. CDR3 length: 15 residues. Germline CDR1 SGHRS, CDR2 YFSETQ. V was pared by 0 bases and J by 5 bases, with 11 bases between. Variable domain in full (rest from reference TRBV5-1 and TRBJ1-4): KAGVTQTPRYLIKTRGQQVTLSCSPISGHRSVSWYQQTPGQGLQFLFEYFSETQRNKGNFPGRFSGRQFSNSRSEMNVSTLELGDSALYLCASSLGITENEKLFFGSGTQLSVL.

The genes are TRBV3-1 (or the pseudogene TRBV3-2) and TRBJ2-2; D is possibly TRBD1 (6 bases). Looked up from germline, CDR1 is LGHDT and CDR2 is YNNKEL (reference sequence). V lost 2 bases and J lost 4, with 17 bases in between. The CDR3 has 17 amino acids. Here the CDR3 reads CASSQRMAQGGTGELFF. The CDR3 DNA sequence: TGTGCCAGCAGCCAAAGAATGGCACAGGGTGGCACCGGGGAGCTGTTTTTT.

V usage is TRBV2 and J usage is TRBJ2-5; tentatively, D is TRBD2 (5 bases). Trimming pared 7 bases from V and 3 bases from J, leaving 15 bases between. Germline CDR1 reads SNHLY; CDR2 reads FYNNEI. The CDR3 is 14 amino acids. The CDR3 protein is CASNPRRDEETQYF. In DNA, the CDR3 is TGTGCCAGCAATCCCCGCCGGGATGAAGAGACCCAGTACTTC.

The rearrangement joins TRBV29-1 to TRBJ1-1; no clear D. The CDR3 runs to 13 residues. Trimming stripped 5 bases from V and 0 bases from J, with 10 bases between. The V gene's germline CDR1 is SQVTM and CDR2 ANQGSEA. For the CDR3, the DNA is TGCAGCGTTCTACCGGGGTTGAACACTGAAGCTTTCTTT. Its protein product is CSVLPGLNTEAFF.

This clone has more than one count but fewer than ten. The CDR3 protein is CASSFPQGADYGYTF. The DNA of the CDR3 is TGTGCCAGCAGTTTCCCACAGGGGGCCGACTATGGCTACACCTTC. J is TRBJ1-2 and V is TRBV6-6, with 9 nucleotides matching TRBD1. J was trimmed by 3 bases and V by 4 bases; bases with no gene match: 6. CDR1 is MNHNY, CDR2 SVGAGI, per germline (reference sequence). The CDR3 sequence is 15 residues long.